This TCR beta chain was sequenced in a study of CD8 T cells in Susac syndrome. CD8+ and CD4+ T cells circulating in blood were sequenced for TCR beta. Healthy donors matched for age and sex were used as controls. TEMRA cells underwent FACS enrichment and CD8+ and CD4+ T cells underwent negative isolation. The germline gives CDR1 DFQATT, CDR2 SNEGSKA (reference sequence). Trimming cost V 8 bases and J 0 bases, with 11 bases left between them. The CDR3 has 13 residues. The authors reverse transcribed 0.5 to 1 ug RNA with random hexamers. immunoSEQ multiplex PCR amplified TCR beta CDR3 across 54 Vbeta, 13 Jbeta. TCRdb analysed the immunoSEQ multiplex PCR reads with MiXCR anew, one entry per CDR3 protein. The table shows some 120,000 distinct CDR3 sequences, with roughly 95% occurring only once.

This chain connects TRBV20-1 to TRBJ2-4; perhaps TRBD2 as D (5 bases). The TCR comes from a human donor in good health. Sequencing input: CD4+ T cells from PBMCs. The CDR3 DNA is TGCAGTCATTTGGACTTAGCCAAAAACATTCAGTACTTC. Its protein is CSHLDLAKNIQYF.